The 22 T cell receptor beta chains presented below share a single source sample, sequenced in a study of blood T cell repertoires in COVID-19. Generated by immunoSEQ multiplex PCR, the TCRdb table keeps only in-frame clones and is missing some. This table has about 360,000 clones, around 87% appearing once. The specimen was PBMCs or T cells enriched from blood (not recorded which). These receptors came from a man between 35 and 55 years old in a cohort exposed to, infected with or recovered from COVID-19 (not recorded which).

This rearrangement joins TRBV5-1 to TRBJ2-6; D is ambiguous. The CDR3 is 16 residues long. The V and J ends lost 4 bases and 0 bases respectively, with 11 bases between them. The germline gives CDR1 SGHRS, CDR2 YFSETQ. The CDR3: CASSGASSSGANVLTF. The CDR3 DNA reads as TGCGCCAGCAGCGGTGCGTCTAGCTCTGGGGCCAACGTCCTGACTTTC.

V and J are TRBV29-1 and TRBJ1-2; the match to TRBD1 covers 8 bases. Germline-derived CDR1 and CDR2 are SQVTM and ANQGSEA. The CDR3 is 16 amino acids. V shed 6 bases, J shed 4 bases, and the junction held 16 bases outside the gene matches. CDR3: CSVPKDRGSLIYGYTF. The DNA for the CDR3 is TGCAGCGTCCCAAAAGACAGGGGCAGTTTAATCTATGGCTACACCTTC.

The V and J genes are TRBV4-1 and TRBJ2-1, with D perhaps matching TRBD1 (6 bases). The CDR3 runs to 12 residues. Per the germline V gene, CDR1 is MGHRA and CDR2 is YSYEKL. The germline V and J ends were trimmed by 1 base and 13 bases, with 11 bases remaining between them. The CDR3 coding sequence is TGCGCCAGCAGCCAAGGGGGGCTAGACCAGTTCTTC. This gives the protein CASSQGGLDQFF.

The chain carries TRBV19 and TRBJ2-7, with 9 bases that match TRBD2. This CDR3 spans 17 amino acids. The germline gives CDR1 LNHDA, CDR2 SQIVND (reference sequence). V gave up 4 bases and J gave up 2 bases; unmatched junction bases: 12. The CDR3 DNA follows: TGTGCCAGTAGTAACCCCAACCGACGGACTAGCGCCTACGAGCAGTACTTC. Amino acid sequence: CASSNPNRRTSAYEQYF.

The CDR3 sequence: CASSRQSGPSYEQYF. CDR3 bases: TGTGCCAGTAGTAGACAAAGCGGGCCCTCCTACGAGCAGTACTTC. V and J are TRBV19 and TRBJ2-7, with TRBD2 as a possible D gene (6 bases). V was shortened by 4 bases and J by 0 bases, with 13 bases between the two germline ends. Per the germline V gene, CDR1 is LNHDA and CDR2 is SQIVND (reference sequence). The CDR3 runs 15 residues.

V and J are TRBV6-5 and TRBJ1-2; 7 bases are shared with TRBD1. Germline CDR1 is MNHEY and CDR2 is SVGAGI. The V gene end was trimmed by 7 bases and the J gene end by 4 bases; junction bases not matched to a gene: 6. CDR3 size: 13 residues. The CDR3 DNA follows: TGTGCCAGCACCCGGGACAGCCTCTATGGCTACACCTTC. Amino acids: CASTRDSLYGYTF.

The CDR3 spells CASSPRDSAYYGYTF. In DNA, the CDR3 is TGTGCCAGCAGTCCAAGGGACAGTGCATACTATGGCTACACCTTC. The genes are TRBV27 and TRBJ1-2; TRBD1 matches at 7 bases. V was pared by 5 bases and J by 3 bases, with 9 bases of the junction left unmatched. The CDR3 sequence is 15 residues long. The germline CDR1 and CDR2 sequences are MNHEY and SMNVEV (reference sequence).

The gene calls are TRBV11-2 and TRBJ2-1, with 10 bases matching TRBD2. Trimming cost V 0 bases and J 7 bases; bases outside gene matches: 6. Per the germline V gene, CDR1 is SGHAT and CDR2 is FQNNGV. The CDR3 is 16 residues long. Here the CDR3 DNA reads TGTGCCAGCAGCTTAGAGGGAGCTAGCGGGAGTAATGAGCAGTTCTTC. The encoded protein is CASSLEGASGSNEQFF. The full variable domain, with the rest looked up from reference TRBV11-2 and TRBJ2-1, is EAGVAQSPRYKIIEKRQSVAFWCNPISGHATLYWYQQILGQGPKLLIQFQNNGVVDDSQLPKDRFSAERLKGVDSTLKIQPAKLEDSAVYLCASSLEGASGSNEQFFGPGTRLTVL.

The J gene is TRBJ2-1, the V gene TRBV18; the match to TRBD2 covers 8 bases. The length of the CDR3 is 15 residues. Trimming removed 3 bases from V and 4 bases from J; junction bases left unmatched: 5. CDR1 and CDR2 (germline): KGHSH, LQKENI. The CDR3 protein is CASSPWTSRYNEQFF. The CDR3 DNA is TGTGCCAGCTCACCCTGGACTAGCCGATACAATGAGCAGTTCTTC.

V gene TRBV7-6 combines with J gene TRBJ2-7, with D possibly matching TRBD2 (7 bases). The CDR3 totals 14 residues. Germline V gene sequence: CDR1 SGHVS, CDR2 FNYEAQ. V was pared by 1 base and J by 2 bases, with 9 bases between. The CDR3 sequence is CASSLEGGTYEQYF. The CDR3 DNA follows: TGTGCCAGCAGCTTAGAGGGGGGGACCTACGAGCAGTACTTC.

The chain uses TRBV29-1 and TRBJ2-1; TRBD2 might be the D (6 bases). CDR3 length equals 15 residues. V lost 7 bases and J 3 bases, leaving 19 bases between the germline ends. Looked up from germline, CDR1 is SQVTM and CDR2 is ANQGSEA. This CDR3 reads CSASGSSGHYNEQFF. The CDR3, as DNA: TGCAGCGCCTCGGGGTCAAGCGGGCACTACAATGAGCAGTTCTTC.

Concerning this clone: Other DNA sequences in this sample translate to the same CDR3. This chain connects TRBV13 to TRBJ2-1, with 10 bases lining up with TRBD2. This CDR3 is 14 amino acids long. V lost 5 bases, J lost 6 bases, and 4 bases stayed unmatched. CDR1 is PRHDT and CDR2 is FYEKMQ in the germline V gene (reference sequence). The chain's CDR3 is CASSRLAGRNEQFF. Here the CDR3 DNA reads TGTGCCAGCAGCCGACTAGCGGGCCGCAATGAGCAGTTCTTC.

This clone was observed a handful of times. CDR3 amino acids: CASSLQGAVKNTEAFF. DNA for the CDR3: TGCGCCAGCAGCTTGCAGGGGGCGGTGAAGAACACTGAAGCTTTCTTT. The gene calls are TRBV5-1 and TRBJ1-1; TRBD1 matches at 8 bases. The V gene end was trimmed by 1 base and the J gene end by 1 base; junction bases not matched to a gene: 6. This CDR3 has 16 amino acids. The germline V gene encodes CDR1 SGHRS and CDR2 YFSETQ.

The DNA of the CDR3 is TGTGCCAGCAGTTCAACATGGAGCTCCTACGAGCAGTACTTC. This gives the protein CASSSTWSSYEQYF. This rearrangement joins TRBV28 to TRBJ2-7, with D hard to call. V lost 4 bases, J lost 0 bases, and 10 bases lay in between. CDR1 MDHEN and CDR2 SYDVKM come from the germline V gene. This CDR3 has 14 residues.

The chain couples TRBV30 to TRBJ1-4, with a tentative D call TRBD1 (6 bases). Trimming shortened V by 3 bases and J by 2 bases, and 10 bases separated the two germline ends. CDR1 is GTSNPN, CDR2 SVGIG, per germline (reference sequence). This CDR3 spans 14 amino acids. The CDR3 region has the DNA TGTGCCTGGAGAGTACAGGGTACTAATGAAAAACTGTTTTTT. This translates into CAWRVQGTNEKLFF.

The chain uses TRBV14 and TRBJ2-5, with TRBD2 identical over 8 bases. The germline V gene encodes CDR1 SGHDN and CDR2 FVKESK. V lost 7 bases to trimming and J lost 7 bases; unmatched junction nucleotides: 8. This CDR3 spans 13 amino acids. CDR3 sequence (DNA): TGTGCCAGCATGGGCGGGAGGTCTGCGACCCAGTACTTC. Its protein is CASMGGRSATQYF.

In this sample, this clone turned up a few times. The chain links TRBV6-5 to TRBJ1-4; a possible D gene is TRBD1 (6 bases). Germline CDR1 reads MNHEY; CDR2 reads SVGAGI. The CDR3 loop spans 15 amino acids. Trimming stripped 5 bases from V and 8 bases from J, with 18 bases between. In DNA, the CDR3 is TGTGCCAGCAGTAGCCGGGACAAAGTAGGGGAAAAACTGTTTTTT. Translated, it gives CASSSRDKVGEKLFF.

This clone was seen only a few times. The chain couples TRBV30 to TRBJ2-1; possible D gene TRBD1, 6 bases. The germline V gene has CDR1 GTSNPN and CDR2 SVGIG (reference sequence). V was shortened by 1 base and J by 0 bases, with 13 bases between the two germline ends. The CDR3 is made up of 16 amino acids. In DNA form, the CDR3 reads TGTGCCTGGAGTGGGGGGCTAACGACCTCCTACAATGAGCAGTTCTTC. Amino acids: CAWSGGLTTSYNEQFF. Full variable domain (rest looked up from reference TRBV30 and TRBJ2-1): SQTIHQWPATLVQPVGSPLSLECTVEGTSNPNLYWYRQAAGRGLQLLFYSVGIGQISSEVPQNLSASRPQDRQFILSSKKLLLSDSGFYLCAWSGGLTTSYNEQFFGPGTRLTVL.

This clone has only one observation. The J gene is TRBJ1-1, the V gene TRBV7-9; 10 bases are shared with TRBD1. Germline CDR1 reads SEHNR; CDR2 reads FQNEAQ (reference sequence). There are 16 residues in the CDR3. The V and J ends lost 5 bases and 6 bases, in that order; junction bases with no gene match: 12. CDR3 DNA: TGTGCCAGCAGCCTTACGAGGGACAGGGGAAAGGCTGAAGCTTTCTTT. This codes for CASSLTRDRGKAEAFF. Drawing the rest from reference TRBV7-9 and TRBJ1-1, the complete variable domain is DTGVSQNPRHKITKRGQNVTFRCDPISEHNRLYWYRQTLGQGPEFLTYFQNEAQLEKSRLLSDRFSAERPKGSFSTLEIQRTEQGDSAMYLCASSLTRDRGKAEAFFGQGTRLTVV.

The V and J genes are TRBV19 and TRBJ2-1, with TRBD2 matching over 11 bases. The CDR3 has 13 amino acids. With V trimmed by 7 bases and J by 8 bases, 4 bases remained unmatched. Germline CDR1 and CDR2: LNHDA and SQIVND (reference sequence). The CDR3 coding sequence is TGTGCCAGTAACCTAGCGGGAGGTCATGAGCAGTTCTTC. This translates into CASNLAGGHEQFF. Using reference TRBV19 and TRBJ2-1 for the parts outside the CDR3, the full variable domain is DGGITQSPKYLFRKEGQNVTLSCEQNLNHDAMYWYRQDPGQGLRLIYYSQIVNDFQKGDIAEGYSVSREKKESFPLTVTSAQKNPTAFYLCASNLAGGHEQFFGPGTRLTVL.

This clone was seen just once. This chain connects TRBV3-1 (or the pseudogene TRBV3-2) to TRBJ2-3; possibly TRBD2 for D (6 bases). Germline V CDR1 and CDR2: LGHDT, YNNKEL (reference sequence). CDR3 length equals 14 residues. Trimming pared 4 bases from V and 1 base from J, leaving 9 bases between. The CDR3 region is CASSPGGGTDTQYF. CDR3 DNA: TGTGCCAGCAGCCCAGGCGGGGGCACAGATACGCAGTATTTT.

V gene TRBV6-5 combines with J gene TRBJ1-1, with D maybe TRBD1 (5 bases). The CDR3 spans 13 residues. Germline lookup yields CDR1 MNHEY and CDR2 SVGAGI. Trimming pared 2 bases from V and 1 base from J, leaving 5 bases between. The CDR3 DNA reads as TGTGCCAGCAGTTACCAGGGGAACACTGAAGCTTTCTTT. It encodes CASSYQGNTEAFF.